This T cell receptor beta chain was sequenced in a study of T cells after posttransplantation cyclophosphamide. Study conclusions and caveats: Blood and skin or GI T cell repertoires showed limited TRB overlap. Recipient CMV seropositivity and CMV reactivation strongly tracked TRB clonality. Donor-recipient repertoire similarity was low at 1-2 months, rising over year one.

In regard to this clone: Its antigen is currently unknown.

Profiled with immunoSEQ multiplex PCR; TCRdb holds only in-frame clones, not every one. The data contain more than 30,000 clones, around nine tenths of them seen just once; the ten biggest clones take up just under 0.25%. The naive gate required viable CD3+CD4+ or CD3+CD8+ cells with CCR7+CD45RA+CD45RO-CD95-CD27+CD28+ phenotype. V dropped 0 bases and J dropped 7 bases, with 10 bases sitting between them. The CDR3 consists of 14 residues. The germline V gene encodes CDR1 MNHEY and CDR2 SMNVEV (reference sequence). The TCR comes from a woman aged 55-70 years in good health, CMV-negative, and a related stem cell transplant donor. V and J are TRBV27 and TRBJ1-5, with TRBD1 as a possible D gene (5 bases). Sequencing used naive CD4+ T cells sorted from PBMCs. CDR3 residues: CASSLSGARQPQHF. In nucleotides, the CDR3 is TGTGCCAGCAGTTTATCAGGGGCCAGGCAGCCCCAGCATTTT.